This T cell receptor beta chain was observed in a study of blood T cell repertoires in COVID-19. The authors' processing: For nucleated cells, counts were estimated from reference gene primer amplification. TCRdb's copy holds only in-frame clones and misses some; the assay was immunoSEQ multiplex PCR. That table supplies the V and J calls and clone size; D and trimming were determined from the DNA. The table shows hundreds of thousands of clones, with around 90% occurring only once. The V gene end was trimmed by 6 bases and the J gene end by 6 bases; junction bases not matched to a gene: 11. Per the germline V gene, CDR1 is SGHAT and CDR2 is FQNNGV. There are 16 residues in the CDR3. A single count supports this clone. Cohorts were determined from participant-reported clinical history.

The clonotype comes from a woman aged 25 to 39 who had recovered from COVID-19. V and J are TRBV11-2 and TRBJ2-1; 10 bases fit TRBD2. Sequenced: PBMCs or T cells enriched from blood (not recorded which). CDR3 bases: TGTGCCAGCAGAACGAAACCGGGACTAGCGAGCAATGAGCAGTTCTTC. It yields the protein CASRTKPGLASNEQFF.